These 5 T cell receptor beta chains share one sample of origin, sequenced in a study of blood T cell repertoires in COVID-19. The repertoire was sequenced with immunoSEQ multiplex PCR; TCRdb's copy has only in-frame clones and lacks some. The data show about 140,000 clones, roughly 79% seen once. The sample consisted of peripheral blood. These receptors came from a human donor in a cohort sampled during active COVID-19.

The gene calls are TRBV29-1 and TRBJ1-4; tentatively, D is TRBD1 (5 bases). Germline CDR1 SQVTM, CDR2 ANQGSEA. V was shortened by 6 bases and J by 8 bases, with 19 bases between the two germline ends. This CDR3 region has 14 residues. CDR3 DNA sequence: TGCAGCGTCGCGGGGTGGCAGGGAGCGGAAAAACTGTTTTTT. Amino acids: CSVAGWQGAEKLFF.

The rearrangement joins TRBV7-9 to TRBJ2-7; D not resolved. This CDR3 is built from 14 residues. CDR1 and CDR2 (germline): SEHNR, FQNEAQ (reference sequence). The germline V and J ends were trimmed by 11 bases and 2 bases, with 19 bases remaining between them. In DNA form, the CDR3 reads TGTGCCGCCGTGACCCTTGGAGACCCCTACGAGCAGTACTTC. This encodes CAAVTLGDPYEQYF.

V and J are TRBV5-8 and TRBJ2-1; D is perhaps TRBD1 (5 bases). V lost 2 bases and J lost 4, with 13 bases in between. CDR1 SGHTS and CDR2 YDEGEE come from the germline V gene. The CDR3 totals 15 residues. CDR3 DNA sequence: TGTGCCAGCAGCTTCAGGGCACGGCCGTACAATGAGCAGTTCTTC. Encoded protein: CASSFRARPYNEQFF.

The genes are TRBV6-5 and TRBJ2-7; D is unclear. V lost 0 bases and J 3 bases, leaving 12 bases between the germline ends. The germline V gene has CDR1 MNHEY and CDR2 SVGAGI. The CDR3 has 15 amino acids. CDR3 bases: TGTGCCAGCAGTTACTCCCCGGAACAGCACTACGAGCAGTACTTC. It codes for CASSYSPEQHYEQYF.

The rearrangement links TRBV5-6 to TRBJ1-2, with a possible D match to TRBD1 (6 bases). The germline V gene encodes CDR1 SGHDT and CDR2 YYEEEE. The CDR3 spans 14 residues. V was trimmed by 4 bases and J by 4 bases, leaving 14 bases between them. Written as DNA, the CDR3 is TGTGCCAGCAGCCCGGTCCGACAGGCCTATGGCTACACCTTC. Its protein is CASSPVRQAYGYTF.